This TCR beta chain was profiled in a study of T cells in Graves' hyperthyroidism and ophthalmopathy. The CDR3 regions of TCR beta were amplified from RNA transcripts. First-round RT-PCR with HTBI primers amplified the TCR CDR3 region. TCRdb re-derived calls from the multiplex PCR reads in MiXCR, one entry per CDR3 protein. The table includes about 720,000 distinct CDR3 sequences, approximately 18% detected once. This clonotype was found many times. The specimen sequenced was blood. The receptor was derived from a woman between 50 and 59 years old with Graves' hyperthyroidism that later progressed to Graves' ophthalmopathy.

CDR3 bases: TGTGCCAGCAGCCGTCTGTCGACTGAAGCTTTCTTT. Translation gives CASSRLSTEAFF. The V gene is TRBV3-1, the J gene TRBJ1-1; no firm D call. V lost 4 bases and J lost 5, with 8 bases in between. Germline-derived CDR1 and CDR2 are LGHDT and YNNKEL (reference sequence). The CDR3 runs to 12 residues. Based on the CDR3 plus reference TRBV3-1 and TRBJ1-1, the full variable domain is DTAVSQTPKYLVTQMGNDKSIKCEQNLGHDTMYWYKQDSKKFLKIMFSYNNKELIINETVPNRFSPKSPDKAHLNLHINSLELGDSAVYFCASSRLSTEAFFGQGTRLTVV.